The T cell receptor beta chain described here comes from a study of neurological immune-mediated disorders. The wider study: Relapsing-remitting patients made up about 90% of the roughly 34 multiple sclerosis patients, and secondary progressive patients made up 3.

The authors produced cDNA by 5'RACE using 10-nucleotide random UMIs. MiXCR was run by TCRdb on the 5' RACE reads, yielding one entry per CDR3 protein. Among about 59,000 distinct CDR3 sequences, around 3.5% were seen once, and the ten largest hold around 3.1%. The table lists this clonotype with many counts. Its antigen is as yet unknown. Study outcomes and limitations: No clinical or MRI feature was associated with the multiple sclerosis repertoire cluster. While HTLV-1-associated myelopathy showed the greatest TCR clonal expansion, multiple sclerosis showed the least, falling below healthy controls.

Material: PBMCs. This clonotype was sampled from a woman aged 25 to 39 with multiple sclerosis.

Here the CDR3 reads CASSSLRNYGYTF. The CDR3 DNA follows: TGTGCCAGCAGTTCCCTAAGAAACTATGGCTACACCTTC. This sequence joins TRBV6-6 and TRBJ1-2, with D unclear. This CDR3 region has 13 residues. CDR1 MNHNY and CDR2 SVGAGI come from the germline V gene (reference sequence). Trimming removed 4 bases at V and 2 bases at J, with 8 bases between.